The rows below give T cell receptor beta chains drawn from one sample of a study of cytomegalovirus exposure and HLA in healthy donors. This table comes from immunoSEQ multiplex PCR, and its TCRdb copy is limited to in-frame clones, with some not included. The profile covers tens of thousands of clones, with 60% to 85% appearing a single time and 2.5% to 3.5% taken by the ten largest. The sample comprised PBMCs. These TCRs come from a woman aged 35 to 49 in good health and CMV-seropositive. Each CDR3 is given with its conserved first and last residue. D genes are given only for firm matches. Clone size appears in some rows only: once, few, many, or a class for an expanded clone.

CDR3nt	CDR3aa	abundance	j_gene	v_gene	d_gene
TGTGCCAGCACCCGACAGGGAACCTCCGGAGGCTACACCTTC	CASTRQGTSGGYTF	.	TRBJ1-2	TRBV6-1	TRBD1
TGTGCCAGCAGTGAAGCCCAGGGTGGATCACCCCTCCACTTT	CASSEAQGGSPLHF	.	TRBJ1-6	TRBV6-1	.
TGTGCCAGCAGTTACTCTTCCTTGAACACTGAAGCTTTCTTT	CASSYSSLNTEAFF	.	TRBJ1-1	TRBV6-5	.
TGTGCCAGTAGTATTCGAGACAGCCGGTACGAGCAGTACTTC	CASSIRDSRYEQYF	.	TRBJ2-7	TRBV19	.
TGTGCCAGCAGCTTGAGGGATCAGCCCCAGCATTTT	CASSLRDQPQHF	.	TRBJ1-5	TRBV11-2	.
TGTGCCAGCAGCGCAGGGGGCGTCAACGAAAAACTGTTTTTT	CASSAGGVNEKLFF	.	TRBJ1-4	TRBV6-6	TRBD1
TGCGCCAGCAGCTTGGTTGCGGGGGCCTACAATGAGCAGTTCTTC	CASSLVAGAYNEQFF	.	TRBJ2-1	TRBV5-1	TRBD2
TGTGCCAGCAGGAGAAATGACAGGCTAGTTGGCATTCAGTACTTC	CASRRNDRLVGIQYF	once	TRBJ2-4	TRBV6-5	.
TGTGCCTGGAGTGTTACAGGCCGCTCTGGGGCCAACGTCCTGACTTTC	CAWSVTGRSGANVLTF	.	TRBJ2-6	TRBV30	.
TGTGCCAGCAGCCCCCAAGGGGCCTCCTACGAGCAGTACTTC	CASSPQGASYEQYF	few	TRBJ2-7	TRBV9	.
TGTGCCAGCAGCCTCGGGGGGACAGGGGGCTTTGGCTACACCTTC	CASSLGGTGGFGYTF	.	TRBJ1-2	TRBV5-6	TRBD1
TGTGCCACCATGAGGGTCTCCTATAATTCACCCCTCCACTTT	CATMRVSYNSPLHF	.	TRBJ1-6	TRBV27	.
TGTGCCAGCAGTTACGTCGGGTGGACTGAAGCTTTCTTT	CASSYVGWTEAFF	once	TRBJ1-1	TRBV6-5	.
TGCGCCAGCAGTCCAATAGCGGGGGGGAGCACAGATACGCAGTATTTT	CASSPIAGGSTDTQYF	.	TRBJ2-3	TRBV5-1	TRBD2
TGTGCCAGCAGTGAACGGGGAACGCAGTATTTT	CASSERGTQYF	few	TRBJ2-3	TRBV6-1	.
TGTGCCAGCAGCTTAGTGACGGGACAACCGCAAGAGACCCAGTACTTC	CASSLVTGQPQETQYF	.	TRBJ2-5	TRBV11-2	.
TGTGCCACACAACGTTGGGCAGCAACTAATGAAAAACTGTTTTTT	CATQRWAATNEKLFF	.	TRBJ1-4	TRBV19	.
TGTGCCAGCAGCTTAGCACGTCAGTCGAACACCGGGGAGCTGTTTTTT	CASSLARQSNTGELFF	.	TRBJ2-2	TRBV7-9	.
TGTGCCAGCAGGGCTCGGACTAGCGGGGGCCTTACCGGGGAGCTGTTTTTT	CASRARTSGGLTGELFF	.	TRBJ2-2	TRBV2	TRBD2
TGTGCCAGCAGCCCGGGGGGGTCCGGGCAGCCCCAGCATTTT	CASSPGGSGQPQHF	.	TRBJ1-5	TRBV7-9	.
TGTGCCAGTAGTCCGACCGGGACAGGGTACACTGAAGCTTTCTTT	CASSPTGTGYTEAFF	.	TRBJ1-1	TRBV19	TRBD1
TGTGCCAGCAGCTTAGTGGGCGGGGCGAACACTGAAGCTTTCTTT	CASSLVGGANTEAFF	.	TRBJ1-1	TRBV7-8	.
TGTGCCAGCAGCTTGTGGGGGCCAGCTAGTAACTATGGCTACACCTTC	CASSLWGPASNYGYTF	.	TRBJ1-2	TRBV7-8	.
TGTGCCAGCAGTTACTCCAGTAAAGCTTTCTTT	CASSYSSKAFF	.	TRBJ1-1	TRBV6-5	.
TGTGCCAGCTCACCTCCCGGGACAGCTACTACCGGGGAGCTGTTTTTT	CASSPPGTATTGELFF	.	TRBJ2-2	TRBV18	TRBD1
TGTGCCAGCAGCTTAGAGCGCAACAGGGGTACTGCTGAGCAGTTCTTC	CASSLERNRGTAEQFF	.	TRBJ2-1	TRBV7-9	TRBD1
TGCGCCAGCAGTGAGACGCAGGGCTATGGCTACACCTTC	CASSETQGYGYTF	few	TRBJ1-2	TRBV10-1	.
TGCGCCAGCAGCTCCGGACAGGCCAAAAACATTCAGTACTTC	CASSSGQAKNIQYF	.	TRBJ2-4	TRBV5-1	.
TGTGCCAGCAGTTTCAGACAGGGGAATGGGAACACTGAAGCTTTCTTT	CASSFRQGNGNTEAFF	.	TRBJ1-1	TRBV27	TRBD1
TGTGCCAGCAGGGGGGGACCCCTCTCCTACGAGCAGTACTTC	CASRGGPLSYEQYF	.	TRBJ2-7	TRBV27	.
TGTGCCAGCAGTGAATACGGCGCAGGGGGCGCCGAGACCCAGTACTTC	CASSEYGAGGAETQYF	.	TRBJ2-5	TRBV25-1	TRBD1
TGTGCCAGCAGCGTAGCGGGGACAGATTCATACAATGAGCAGTTCTTC	CASSVAGTDSYNEQFF	.	TRBJ2-1	TRBV9	TRBD1
TGTGCCAGCAGTGAAGAAAGAGGGGGTAACGGAAACATTCAGTACTTC	CASSEERGGNGNIQYF	.	TRBJ2-4	TRBV25-1	.
TGTGCCAGCAGGGACTACCGTCAAGAGACCCAGTACTTC	CASRDYRQETQYF	few	TRBJ2-5	TRBV2	.
TGTGCCACCAGCGTCCCAGGGGTCGAGCAGTACTTC	CATSVPGVEQYF	.	TRBJ2-7	TRBV15	.
TGTGCCACCAGCAACGGGATAGGGACTACCTACGAGCAGTACTTC	CATSNGIGTTYEQYF	.	TRBJ2-7	TRBV15	TRBD2
TGCGCCAGCAGCCAAGACCCCGGGACTAACTATGGCTACACCTTC	CASSQDPGTNYGYTF	.	TRBJ1-2	TRBV4-1	.
TGTGCCAGCAGATCCAGACACTCCCTTAAGGATACGCAGTATTTT	CASRSRHSLKDTQYF	once	TRBJ2-3	TRBV7-9	.
TGTGCCAGCAGTTTATCCGGGGGCTCCTACGAGCAGTACTTC	CASSLSGGSYEQYF	once	TRBJ2-7	TRBV27	.